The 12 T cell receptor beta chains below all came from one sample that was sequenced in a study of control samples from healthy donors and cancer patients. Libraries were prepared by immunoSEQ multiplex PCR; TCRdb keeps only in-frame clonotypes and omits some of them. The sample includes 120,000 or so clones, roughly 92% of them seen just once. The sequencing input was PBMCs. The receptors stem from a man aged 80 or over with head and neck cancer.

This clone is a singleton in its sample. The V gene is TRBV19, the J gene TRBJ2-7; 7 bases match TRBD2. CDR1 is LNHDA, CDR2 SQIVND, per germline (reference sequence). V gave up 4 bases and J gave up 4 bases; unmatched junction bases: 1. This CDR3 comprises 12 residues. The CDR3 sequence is CASSSGGYEQYF. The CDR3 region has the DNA TGTGCCAGTAGTAGCGGGGGTTACGAGCAGTACTTC.

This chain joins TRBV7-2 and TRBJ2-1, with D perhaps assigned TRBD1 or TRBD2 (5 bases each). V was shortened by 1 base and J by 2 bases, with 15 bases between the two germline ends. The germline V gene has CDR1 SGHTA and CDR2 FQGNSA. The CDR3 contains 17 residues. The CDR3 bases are TGTGCCAGCAGCTTAGGTCCGTGGGGGTACACCTACAATGAGCAGTTCTTC. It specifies CASSLGPWGYTYNEQFF.

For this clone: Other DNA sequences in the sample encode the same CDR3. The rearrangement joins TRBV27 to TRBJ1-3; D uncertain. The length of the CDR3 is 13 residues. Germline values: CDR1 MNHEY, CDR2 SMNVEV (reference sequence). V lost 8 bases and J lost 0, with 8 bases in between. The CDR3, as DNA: TGTGCCAGCTCGCTGAGCTCTGGAAACACCATATATTTT. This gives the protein CASSLSSGNTIYF.

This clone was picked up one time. The CDR3 reads CSASGANQPQHF. CDR3 sequence (DNA): TGCAGTGCTAGTGGCGCAAATCAGCCCCAGCATTTT. This sequence joins TRBV20-1 and TRBJ1-5, with D unresolved. Trimming shortened V by 3 bases and J by 4 bases, and 7 bases separated the two germline ends. Germline CDR1 reads DFQATT; CDR2 reads SNEGSKA (reference sequence). CDR3 size: 12 residues.

This chain's CDR3 is CASSVEGAAGELFF. The CDR3 nucleotides are TGCGCCAGCAGTGTGGAGGGGGCAGCCGGGGAGCTGTTTTTT. The J gene is TRBJ2-2, the V gene TRBV5-1, with a possible D match to TRBD1 (7 bases). V lost 5 bases and J lost 6, with 14 bases in between. Germline CDR1 and CDR2: SGHRS and YFSETQ. This CDR3 has 14 amino acids.

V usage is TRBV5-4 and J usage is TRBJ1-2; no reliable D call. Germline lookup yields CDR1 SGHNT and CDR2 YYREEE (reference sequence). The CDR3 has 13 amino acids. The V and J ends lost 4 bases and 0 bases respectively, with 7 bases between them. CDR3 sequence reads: CASSARSNYGYTF. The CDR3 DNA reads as TGTGCCAGCAGCGCCAGGTCTAACTATGGCTACACCTTC.

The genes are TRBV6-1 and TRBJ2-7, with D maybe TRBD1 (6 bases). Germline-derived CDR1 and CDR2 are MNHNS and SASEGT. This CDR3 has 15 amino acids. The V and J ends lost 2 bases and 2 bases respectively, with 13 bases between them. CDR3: CASSEQQGSAYEQYF. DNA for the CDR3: TGTGCCAGCAGTGAACAACAGGGTTCAGCCTACGAGCAGTACTTC.

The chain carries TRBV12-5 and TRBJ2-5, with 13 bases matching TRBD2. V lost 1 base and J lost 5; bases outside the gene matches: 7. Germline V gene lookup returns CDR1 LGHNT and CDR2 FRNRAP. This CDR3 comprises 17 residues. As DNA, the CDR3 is TGTGCTAGTGGTTTGGGGGGACTAGCGGGACTTTACGAGACCCAGTACTTC. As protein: CASGLGGLAGLYETQYF.

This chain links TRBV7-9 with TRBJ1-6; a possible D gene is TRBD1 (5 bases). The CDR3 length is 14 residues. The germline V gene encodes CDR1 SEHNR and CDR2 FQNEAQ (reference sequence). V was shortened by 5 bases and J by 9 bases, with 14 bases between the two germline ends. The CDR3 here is CASSRDGKASPLHF. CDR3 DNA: TGTGCCAGCAGCAGGGACGGGAAGGCTTCACCCCTCCACTTT. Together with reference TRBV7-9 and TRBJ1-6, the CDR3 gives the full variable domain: DTGVSQNPRHKITKRGQNVTFRCDPISEHNRLYWYRQTLGQGPEFLTYFQNEAQLEKSRLLSDRFSAERPKGSFSTLEIQRTEQGDSAMYLCASSRDGKASPLHFGNGTRLTVT.

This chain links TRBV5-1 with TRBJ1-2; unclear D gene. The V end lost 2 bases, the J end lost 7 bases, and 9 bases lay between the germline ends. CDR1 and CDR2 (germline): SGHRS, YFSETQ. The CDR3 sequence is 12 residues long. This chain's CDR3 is CASSFPGGGYTF. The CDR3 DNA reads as TGCGCCAGCAGCTTTCCGGGAGGTGGCTACACCTTC.

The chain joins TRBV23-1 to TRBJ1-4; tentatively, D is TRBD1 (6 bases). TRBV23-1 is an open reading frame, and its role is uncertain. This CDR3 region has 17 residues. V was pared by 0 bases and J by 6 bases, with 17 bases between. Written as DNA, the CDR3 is TGCGCCAGCAGTCAATCGGGGCCGACAGGAGAGGATGAAAAACTGTTTTTT. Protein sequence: CASSQSGPTGEDEKLFF.

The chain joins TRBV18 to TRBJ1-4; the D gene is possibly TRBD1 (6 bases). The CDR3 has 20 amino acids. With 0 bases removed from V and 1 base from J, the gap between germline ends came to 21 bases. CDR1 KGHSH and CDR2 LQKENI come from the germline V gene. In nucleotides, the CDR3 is TGTGCCAGCTCACCACCTCGGGCAGGGGCGATTGGTGGAACTAATGAAAAACTGTTTTTT. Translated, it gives CASSPPRAGAIGGTNEKLFF.